This T cell receptor beta chain was recorded in a study of breast tumors, draining lymph nodes, adjacent tissues. Study-wide results and limits: Tumor repertoires ranked between lymph nodes and nontumor tissue in diversity, with V and J gene preferences.

From the multiplex PCR reads, TCRdb called clonotypes with MiXCR, one entry per CDR3 protein. The sample consists of about 180,000 distinct CDR3 sequences, about 30% of them appearing once. Ends included, the CDR3 has 14 residues. The germline V gene has CDR1 SNHLY and CDR2 FYNNEI. Remarks on this clonotype: The antigen remains unidentified. Lacking the conserved final phenylalanine or tryptophan, this CDR3 likely reflects a read error. The DNA is left out, because the CDR3 cannot be placed on it with certainty; the CDR3 is given as TCRdb lists it.

Samples came from axillary lymph nodes draining the breast cancer. Sequenced input: axillary lymph node tissue. The sequence was obtained from a female donor with breast cancer. Some clones in this sample may be carry-over from other donors' samples. The V and J genes are TRBV2 and TRBJ1-2; the D segment call TRBD1 is taken from the table without a DNA check. The CDR3 here is CASRTGTASYGCTS.